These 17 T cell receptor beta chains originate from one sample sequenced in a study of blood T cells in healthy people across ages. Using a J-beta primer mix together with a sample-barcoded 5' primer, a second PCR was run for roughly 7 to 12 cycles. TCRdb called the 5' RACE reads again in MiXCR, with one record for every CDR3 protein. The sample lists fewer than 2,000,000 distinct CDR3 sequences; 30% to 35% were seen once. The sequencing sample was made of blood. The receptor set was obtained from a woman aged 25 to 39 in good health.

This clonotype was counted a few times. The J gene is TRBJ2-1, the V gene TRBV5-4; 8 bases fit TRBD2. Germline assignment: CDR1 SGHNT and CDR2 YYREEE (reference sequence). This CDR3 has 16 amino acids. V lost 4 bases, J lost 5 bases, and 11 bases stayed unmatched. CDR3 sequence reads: CASSPSLAGLNNEQFF. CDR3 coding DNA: TGTGCCAGCAGCCCCTCTCTAGCGGGCCTCAACAATGAGCAGTTCTTC.

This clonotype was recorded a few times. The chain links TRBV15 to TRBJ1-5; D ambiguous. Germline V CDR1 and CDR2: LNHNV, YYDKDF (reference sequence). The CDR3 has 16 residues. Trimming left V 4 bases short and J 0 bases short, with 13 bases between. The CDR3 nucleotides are TGTGCCACCAGCAAGCCTCTAGAGGGTAGCAATCAGCCCCAGCATTTT. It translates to CATSKPLEGSNQPQHF.

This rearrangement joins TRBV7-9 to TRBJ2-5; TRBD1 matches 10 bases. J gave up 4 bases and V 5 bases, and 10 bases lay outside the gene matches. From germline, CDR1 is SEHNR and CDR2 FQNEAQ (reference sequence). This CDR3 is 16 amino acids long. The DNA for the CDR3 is TGTGCCAGCAGCCACGGGACAGGGGATGTGGGAGAGACCCAGTACTTC. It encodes CASSHGTGDVGETQYF.

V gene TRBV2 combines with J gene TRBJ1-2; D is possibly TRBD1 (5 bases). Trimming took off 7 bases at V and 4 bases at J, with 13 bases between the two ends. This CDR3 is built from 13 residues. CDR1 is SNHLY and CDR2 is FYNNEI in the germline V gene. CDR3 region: CASKGPRAYGYTF. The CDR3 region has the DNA TGTGCCAGCAAGGGCCCCAGGGCCTATGGCTACACCTTC.

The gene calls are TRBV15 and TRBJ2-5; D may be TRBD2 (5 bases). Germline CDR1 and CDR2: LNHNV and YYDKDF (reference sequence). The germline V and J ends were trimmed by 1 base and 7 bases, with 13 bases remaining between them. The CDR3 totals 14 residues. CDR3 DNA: TGTGCCACCAGCAGAGTGGTTAGCGAGGGGACCCAGTACTTC. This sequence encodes CATSRVVSEGTQYF.

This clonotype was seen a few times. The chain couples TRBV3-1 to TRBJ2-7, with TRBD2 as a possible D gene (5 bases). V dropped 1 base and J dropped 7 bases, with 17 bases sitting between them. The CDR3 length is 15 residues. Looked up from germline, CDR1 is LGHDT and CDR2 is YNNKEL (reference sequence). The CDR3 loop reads CASSQASRTTGEQYF. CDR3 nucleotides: TGTGCCAGCAGCCAAGCCAGTCGTACGACGGGGGAGCAGTACTTC.

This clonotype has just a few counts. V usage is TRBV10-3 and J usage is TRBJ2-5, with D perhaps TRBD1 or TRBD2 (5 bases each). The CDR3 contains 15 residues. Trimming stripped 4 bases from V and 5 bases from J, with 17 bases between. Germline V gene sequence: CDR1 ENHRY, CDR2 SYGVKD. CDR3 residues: CAISGDAATGETQYF. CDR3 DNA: TGTGCCATCAGTGGGGACGCAGCCACTGGGGAGACCCAGTACTTC.

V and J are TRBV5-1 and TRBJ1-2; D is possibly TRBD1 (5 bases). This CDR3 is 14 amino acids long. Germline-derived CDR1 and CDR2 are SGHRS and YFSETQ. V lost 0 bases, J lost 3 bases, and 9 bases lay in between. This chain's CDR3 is CASSLATDDYGYTF. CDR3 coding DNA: TGCGCCAGCAGCTTGGCGACAGACGACTATGGCTACACCTTC.

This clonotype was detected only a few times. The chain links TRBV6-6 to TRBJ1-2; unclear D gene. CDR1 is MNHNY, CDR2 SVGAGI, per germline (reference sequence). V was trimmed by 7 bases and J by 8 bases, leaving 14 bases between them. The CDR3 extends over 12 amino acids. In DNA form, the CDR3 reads TGTGCCAGCACCCAACATCTCGGGGGCTACACCTTC. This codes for CASTQHLGGYTF.

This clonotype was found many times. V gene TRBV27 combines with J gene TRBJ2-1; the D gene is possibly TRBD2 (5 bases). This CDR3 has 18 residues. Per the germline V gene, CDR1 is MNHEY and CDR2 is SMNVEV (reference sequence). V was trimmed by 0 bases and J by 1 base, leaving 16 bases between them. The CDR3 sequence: CASSLSLLALKSYNEQFF. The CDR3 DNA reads TGTGCCAGCAGTTTATCGCTGCTAGCCCTAAAATCCTACAATGAGCAGTTCTTC.

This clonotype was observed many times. CDR3 in DNA: TGTGCCAGCAGCCAAGAACAGCGGGGCTCCTCCTACGAGCAGTACTTC. Encoded protein: CASSQEQRGSSYEQYF. J is TRBJ2-7 and V is TRBV4-2; 7 nucleotides agree with TRBD2. Germline loops: CDR1 LGHNA, CDR2 YNFKEQ. With 0 bases clipped from V and 0 bases from J, the junction kept 5 bases outside the gene matches. This CDR3 spans 16 amino acids.

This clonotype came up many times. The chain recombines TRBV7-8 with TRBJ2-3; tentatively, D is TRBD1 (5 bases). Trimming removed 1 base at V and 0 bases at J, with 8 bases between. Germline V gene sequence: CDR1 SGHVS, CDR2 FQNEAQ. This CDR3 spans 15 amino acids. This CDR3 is CASSLEYRSTDTQYF. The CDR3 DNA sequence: TGTGCCAGCAGCTTAGAGTACAGGAGCACAGATACGCAGTATTTT.

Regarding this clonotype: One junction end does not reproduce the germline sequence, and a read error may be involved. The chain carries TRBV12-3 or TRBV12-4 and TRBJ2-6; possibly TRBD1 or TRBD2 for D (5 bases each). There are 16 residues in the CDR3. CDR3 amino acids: CVSSLGPNSGANVLTF. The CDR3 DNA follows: TGTGTCAGCAGTTTGGGACCGAACTCTGGGGCCAACGTCCTGACTTTC.

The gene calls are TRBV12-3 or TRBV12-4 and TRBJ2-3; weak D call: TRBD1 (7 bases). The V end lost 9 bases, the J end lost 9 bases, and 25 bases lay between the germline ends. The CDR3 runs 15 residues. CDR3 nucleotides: TGTGCCAGTAGGTTTACAGGGGTCATTAGCGGAACGCAGTATTTT. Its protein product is CASRFTGVISGTQYF.

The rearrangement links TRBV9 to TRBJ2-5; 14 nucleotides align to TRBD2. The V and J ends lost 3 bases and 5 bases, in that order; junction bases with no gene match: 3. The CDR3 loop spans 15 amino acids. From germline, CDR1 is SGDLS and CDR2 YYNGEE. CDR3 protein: CASSERTSGRETQYF. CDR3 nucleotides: TGTGCCAGCAGCGAGAGGACTAGCGGGAGGGAGACCCAGTACTTC.

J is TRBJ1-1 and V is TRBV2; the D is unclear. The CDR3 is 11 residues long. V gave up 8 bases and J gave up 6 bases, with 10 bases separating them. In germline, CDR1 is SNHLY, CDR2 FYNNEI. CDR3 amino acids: CASREQPEAFF. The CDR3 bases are TGTGCCAGCCGAGAGCAGCCTGAAGCTTTCTTT.

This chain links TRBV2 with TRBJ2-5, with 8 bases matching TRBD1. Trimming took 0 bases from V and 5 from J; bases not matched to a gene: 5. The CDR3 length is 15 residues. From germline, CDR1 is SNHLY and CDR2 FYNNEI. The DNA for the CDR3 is TGTGCCAGCAGTGAAGCGACAGGGGTTTTGGAGACCCAGTACTTC. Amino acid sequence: CASSEATGVLETQYF.